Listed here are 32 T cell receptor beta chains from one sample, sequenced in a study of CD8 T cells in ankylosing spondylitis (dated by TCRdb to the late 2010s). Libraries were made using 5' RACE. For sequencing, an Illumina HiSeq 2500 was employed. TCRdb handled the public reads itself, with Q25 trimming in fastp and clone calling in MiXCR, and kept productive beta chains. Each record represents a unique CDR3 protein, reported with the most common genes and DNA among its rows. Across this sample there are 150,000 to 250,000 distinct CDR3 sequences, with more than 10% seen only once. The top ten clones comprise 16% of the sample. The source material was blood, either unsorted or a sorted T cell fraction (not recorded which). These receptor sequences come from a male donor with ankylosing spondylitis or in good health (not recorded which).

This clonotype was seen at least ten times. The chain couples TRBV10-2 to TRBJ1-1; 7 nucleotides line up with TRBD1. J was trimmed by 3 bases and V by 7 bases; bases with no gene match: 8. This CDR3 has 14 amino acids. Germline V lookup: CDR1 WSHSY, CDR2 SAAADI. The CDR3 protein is CASNIGGADTEAFF. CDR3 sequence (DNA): TGCGCCAGCAACATAGGGGGCGCGGACACTGAAGCTTTCTTT.

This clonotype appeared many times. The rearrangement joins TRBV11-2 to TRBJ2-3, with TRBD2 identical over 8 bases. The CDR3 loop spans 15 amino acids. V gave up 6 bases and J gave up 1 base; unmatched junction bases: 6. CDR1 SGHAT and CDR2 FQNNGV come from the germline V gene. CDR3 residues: CASRPTGGGTDTQYF. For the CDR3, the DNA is TGTGCCAGCAGACCCACGGGGGGGGGCACAGATACGCAGTATTTT. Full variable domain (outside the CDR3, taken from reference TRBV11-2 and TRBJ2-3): EAGVAQSPRYKIIEKRQSVAFWCNPISGHATLYWYQQILGQGPKLLIQFQNNGVVDDSQLPKDRFSAERLKGVDSTLKIQPAKLEDSAVYLCASRPTGGGTDTQYFGPGTRLTVL.

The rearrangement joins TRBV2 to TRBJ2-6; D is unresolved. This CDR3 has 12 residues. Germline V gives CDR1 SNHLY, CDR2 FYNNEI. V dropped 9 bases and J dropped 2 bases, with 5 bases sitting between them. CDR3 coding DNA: TGTGCCAGTGGTCCTGGGGCCAACGTCCTGACTTTC. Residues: CASGPGANVLTF.

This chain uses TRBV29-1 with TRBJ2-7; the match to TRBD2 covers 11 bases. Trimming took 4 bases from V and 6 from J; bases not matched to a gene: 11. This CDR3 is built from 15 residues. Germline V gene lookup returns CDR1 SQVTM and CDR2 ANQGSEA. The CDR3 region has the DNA TGCAGCGTTGCAGGGATAGCGGGAGGGCCCCGCGAGCAGTACTTC. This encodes CSVAGIAGGPREQYF.

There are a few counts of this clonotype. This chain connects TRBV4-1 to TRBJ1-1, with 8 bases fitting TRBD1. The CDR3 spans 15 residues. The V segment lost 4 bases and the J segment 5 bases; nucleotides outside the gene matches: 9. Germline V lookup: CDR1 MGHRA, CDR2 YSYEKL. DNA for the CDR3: TGCGCCAGCAGCCCTCTGACAGGGGATAGAACTGAAGCTTTCTTT. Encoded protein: CASSPLTGDRTEAFF.

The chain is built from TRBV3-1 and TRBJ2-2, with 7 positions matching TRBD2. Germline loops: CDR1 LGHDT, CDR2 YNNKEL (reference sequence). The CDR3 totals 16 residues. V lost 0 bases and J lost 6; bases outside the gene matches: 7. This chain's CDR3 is CASSQDRGRAPGELFF. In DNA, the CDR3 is TGTGCCAGCAGCCAAGATCGGGGGAGGGCCCCCGGGGAGCTGTTTTTT. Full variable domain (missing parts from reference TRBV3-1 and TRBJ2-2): DTAVSQTPKYLVTQMGNDKSIKCEQNLGHDTMYWYKQDSKKFLKIMFSYNNKELIINETVPNRFSPKSPDKAHLNLHINSLELGDSAVYFCASSQDRGRAPGELFFGEGSRLTVL.

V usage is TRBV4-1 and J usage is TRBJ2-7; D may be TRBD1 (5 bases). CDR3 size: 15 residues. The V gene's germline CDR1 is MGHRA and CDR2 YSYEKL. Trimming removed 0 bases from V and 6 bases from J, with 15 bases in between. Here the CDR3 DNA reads TGCGCCAGCAGCCAAGATAGACAGTCCAGAAGCGAGCAGTACTTC. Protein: CASSQDRQSRSEQYF.

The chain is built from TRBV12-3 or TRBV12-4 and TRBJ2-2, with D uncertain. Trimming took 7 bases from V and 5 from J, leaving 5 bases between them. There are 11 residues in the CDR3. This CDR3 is CASMGTGELFF. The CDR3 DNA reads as TGTGCCAGCATGGGGACCGGGGAGCTGTTTTTT.

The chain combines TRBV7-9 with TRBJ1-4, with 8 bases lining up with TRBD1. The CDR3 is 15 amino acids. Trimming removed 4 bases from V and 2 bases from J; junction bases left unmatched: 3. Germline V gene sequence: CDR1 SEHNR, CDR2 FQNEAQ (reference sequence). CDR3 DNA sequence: TGTGCCAGCAGCTCATACAGGGGGACTAATGAAAAACTGTTTTTT. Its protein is CASSSYRGTNEKLFF.

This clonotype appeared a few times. CDR3 amino acids: CAWGRGYNEQFF. CDR3 sequence (DNA): TGTGCCTGGGGTAGGGGGTACAATGAGCAGTTCTTC. V and J are TRBV30 and TRBJ2-1, with a tentative D call TRBD1 (6 bases). CDR3 length: 12 amino acids. Germline V gene data show CDR1 as GTSNPN and CDR2 as SVGIG (reference sequence). V shed 5 bases and J shed 4 bases, with 9 bases lying between them.

The CDR3 region has the DNA TGCGCCAGCAGCCAAGGGCTAGCGGGGGATACCTACAATGAGCAGTTCTTC. This gives the protein CASSQGLAGDTYNEQFF. This chain joins TRBV4-1 and TRBJ2-1; 10 bases align to TRBD2. Looked up from germline, CDR1 is MGHRA and CDR2 is YSYEKL. There are 17 residues in the CDR3. With V trimmed by 1 base and J by 2 bases, 5 bases remained unmatched.

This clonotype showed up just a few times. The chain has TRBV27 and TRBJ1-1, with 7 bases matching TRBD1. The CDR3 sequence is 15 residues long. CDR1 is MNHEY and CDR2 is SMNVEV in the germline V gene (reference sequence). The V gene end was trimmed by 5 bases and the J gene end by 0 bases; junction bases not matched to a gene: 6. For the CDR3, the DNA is TGTGCCAGCAGTGAACACAGGGGATTGAACACTGAAGCTTTCTTT. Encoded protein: CASSEHRGLNTEAFF.

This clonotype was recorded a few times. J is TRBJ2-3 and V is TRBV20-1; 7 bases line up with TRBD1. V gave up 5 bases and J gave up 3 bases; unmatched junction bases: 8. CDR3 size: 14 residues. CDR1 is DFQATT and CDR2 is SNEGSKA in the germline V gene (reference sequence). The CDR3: CSAPGQDPTDTQYF. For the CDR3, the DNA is TGCAGTGCTCCTGGACAGGACCCTACAGATACGCAGTATTTT.

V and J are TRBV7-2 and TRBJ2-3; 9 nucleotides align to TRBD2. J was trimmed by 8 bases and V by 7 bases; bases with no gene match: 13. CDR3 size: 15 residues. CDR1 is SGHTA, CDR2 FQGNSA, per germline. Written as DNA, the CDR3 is TGTGCCAGCACCCGACTAGCGGACCCTTGGGGTACGCAGTATTTT. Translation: CASTRLADPWGTQYF.

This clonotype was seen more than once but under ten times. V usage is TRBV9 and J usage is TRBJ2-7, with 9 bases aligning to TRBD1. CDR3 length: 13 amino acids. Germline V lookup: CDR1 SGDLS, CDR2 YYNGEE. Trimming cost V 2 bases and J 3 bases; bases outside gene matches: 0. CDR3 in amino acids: CASSVTGGYEQYF. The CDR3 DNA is TGTGCCAGCAGCGTGACAGGGGGCTACGAGCAGTACTTC.

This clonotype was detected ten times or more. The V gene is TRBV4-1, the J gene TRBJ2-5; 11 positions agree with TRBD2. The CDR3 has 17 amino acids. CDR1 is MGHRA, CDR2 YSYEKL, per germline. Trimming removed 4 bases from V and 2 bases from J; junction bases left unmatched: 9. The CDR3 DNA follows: TGCGCCAGCAGCCTTCTTGGCGGACTAGCGGGTCAAGAGACCCAGTACTTC. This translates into CASSLLGGLAGQETQYF.

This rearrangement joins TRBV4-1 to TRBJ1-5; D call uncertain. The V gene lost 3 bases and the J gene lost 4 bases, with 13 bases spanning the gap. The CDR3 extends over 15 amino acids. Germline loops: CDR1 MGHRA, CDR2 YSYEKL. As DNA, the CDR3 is TGCGCCAGCAGCCACAACCGGGCGCCGAATCAGCCCCAGCATTTT. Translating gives CASSHNRAPNQPQHF.

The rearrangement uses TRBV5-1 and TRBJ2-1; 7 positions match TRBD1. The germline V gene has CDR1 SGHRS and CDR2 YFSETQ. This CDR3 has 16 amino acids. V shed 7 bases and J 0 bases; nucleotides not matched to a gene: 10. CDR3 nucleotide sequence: TGCGCCAGCCAGTCCTTGACAGGGAGCTCCTACAATGAGCAGTTCTTC. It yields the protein CASQSLTGSSYNEQFF. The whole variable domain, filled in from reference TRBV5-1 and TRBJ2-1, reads KAGVTQTPRYLIKTRGQQVTLSCSPISGHRSVSWYQQTPGQGLQFLFEYFSETQRNKGNFPGRFSGRQFSNSRSEMNVSTLELGDSALYLCASQSLTGSSYNEQFFGPGTRLTVL.

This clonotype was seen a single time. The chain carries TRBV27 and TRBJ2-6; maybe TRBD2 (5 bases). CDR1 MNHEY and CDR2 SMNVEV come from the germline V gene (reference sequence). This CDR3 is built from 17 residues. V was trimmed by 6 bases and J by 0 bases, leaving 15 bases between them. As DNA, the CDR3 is TGTGCCAGCAGCCGTTCCCTAGCACTCTCTGGGGCCAACGTCCTGACTTTC. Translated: CASSRSLALSGANVLTF.

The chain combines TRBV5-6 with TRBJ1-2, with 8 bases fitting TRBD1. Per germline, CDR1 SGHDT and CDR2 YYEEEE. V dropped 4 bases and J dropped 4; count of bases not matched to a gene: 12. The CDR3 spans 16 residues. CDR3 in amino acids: CASSPMVGQAVYGYTF. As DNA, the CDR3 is TGTGCCAGCAGCCCGATGGTGGGACAGGCCGTCTATGGCTACACCTTC.

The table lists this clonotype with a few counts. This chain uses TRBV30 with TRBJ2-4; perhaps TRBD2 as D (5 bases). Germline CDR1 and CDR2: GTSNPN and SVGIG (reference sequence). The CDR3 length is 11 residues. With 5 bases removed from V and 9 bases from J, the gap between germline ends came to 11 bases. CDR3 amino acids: CAWYSGGIQYF. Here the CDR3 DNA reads TGTGCCTGGTACTCCGGAGGCATTCAGTACTTC.

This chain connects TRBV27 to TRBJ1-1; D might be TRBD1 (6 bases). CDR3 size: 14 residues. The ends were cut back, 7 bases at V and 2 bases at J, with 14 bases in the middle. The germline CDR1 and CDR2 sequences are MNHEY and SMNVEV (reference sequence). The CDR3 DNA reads TGTGCCAGCAAATCAGGGGTGGTAAACACTGAAGCTTTCTTT. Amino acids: CASKSGVVNTEAFF.

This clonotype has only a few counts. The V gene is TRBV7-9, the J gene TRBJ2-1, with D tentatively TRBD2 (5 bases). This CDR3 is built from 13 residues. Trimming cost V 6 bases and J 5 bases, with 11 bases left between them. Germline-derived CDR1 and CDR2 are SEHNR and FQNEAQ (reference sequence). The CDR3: CASRRLPDNEQFF. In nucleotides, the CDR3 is TGTGCCAGCAGGCGACTACCGGACAATGAGCAGTTCTTC.

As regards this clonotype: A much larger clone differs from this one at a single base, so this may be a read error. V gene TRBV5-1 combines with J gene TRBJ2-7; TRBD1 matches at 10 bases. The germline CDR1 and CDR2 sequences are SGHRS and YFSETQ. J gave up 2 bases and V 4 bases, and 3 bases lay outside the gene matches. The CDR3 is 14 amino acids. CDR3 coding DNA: TGCGCCAGCAGCAACGGACAGGGGGCCTACGAGCAGTACTTC. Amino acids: CASSNGQGAYEQYF.

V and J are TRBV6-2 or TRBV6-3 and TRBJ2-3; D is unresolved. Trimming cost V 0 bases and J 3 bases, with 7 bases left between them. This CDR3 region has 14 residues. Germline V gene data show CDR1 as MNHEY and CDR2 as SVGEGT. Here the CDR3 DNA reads TGTGCCAGCAGTTACTCGATCGGGACAGATACGCAGTATTTT. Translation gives CASSYSIGTDTQYF.

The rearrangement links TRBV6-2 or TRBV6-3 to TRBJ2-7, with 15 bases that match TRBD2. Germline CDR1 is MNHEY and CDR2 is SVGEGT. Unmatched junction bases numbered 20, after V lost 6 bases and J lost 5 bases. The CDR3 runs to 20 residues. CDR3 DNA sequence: TGTGCCAGCAGCTCACCTCCCTGGACTAGCGGGAGGGCCGGCGGCGACGAGCAGTACTTC. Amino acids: CASSSPPWTSGRAGGDEQYF.

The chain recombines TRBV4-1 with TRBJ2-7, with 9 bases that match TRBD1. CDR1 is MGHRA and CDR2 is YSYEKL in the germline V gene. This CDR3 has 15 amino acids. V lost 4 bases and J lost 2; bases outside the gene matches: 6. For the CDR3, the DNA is TGCGCCAGCAGCCTGACAGGGGGTTTTCCCTACGAGCAGTACTTC. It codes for CASSLTGGFPYEQYF.

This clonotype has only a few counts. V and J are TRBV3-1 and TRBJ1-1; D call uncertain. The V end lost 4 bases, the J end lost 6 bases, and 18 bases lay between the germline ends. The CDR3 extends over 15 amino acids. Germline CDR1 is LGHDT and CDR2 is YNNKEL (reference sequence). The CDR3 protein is CASSPFSGIRPEAFF. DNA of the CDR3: TGTGCCAGCAGCCCCTTCAGCGGCATTCGACCTGAAGCTTTCTTT.

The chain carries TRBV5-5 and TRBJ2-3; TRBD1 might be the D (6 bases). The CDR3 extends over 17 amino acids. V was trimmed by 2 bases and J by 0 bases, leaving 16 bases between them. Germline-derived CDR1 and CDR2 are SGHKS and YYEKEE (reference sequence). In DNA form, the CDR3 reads TGTGCCAGCAGCTTTACGGGCCGGACAGCTAGCACAGATACGCAGTATTTT. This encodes CASSFTGRTASTDTQYF. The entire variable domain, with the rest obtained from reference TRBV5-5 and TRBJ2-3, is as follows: DAGVTQSPTHLIKTRGQQVTLRCSPISGHKSVSWYQQVLGQGPQFIFQYYEKEERGRGNFPDRFSARQFPNYSSELNVNALLLGDSALYLCASSFTGRTASTDTQYFGPGTRLTVL.

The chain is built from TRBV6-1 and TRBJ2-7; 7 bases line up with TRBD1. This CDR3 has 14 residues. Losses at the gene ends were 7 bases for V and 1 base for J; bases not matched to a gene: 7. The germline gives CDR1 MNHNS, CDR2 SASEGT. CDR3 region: CASKYQDRSYEQYF. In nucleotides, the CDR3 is TGTGCCAGCAAGTATCAGGACAGGTCCTACGAGCAGTACTTC.

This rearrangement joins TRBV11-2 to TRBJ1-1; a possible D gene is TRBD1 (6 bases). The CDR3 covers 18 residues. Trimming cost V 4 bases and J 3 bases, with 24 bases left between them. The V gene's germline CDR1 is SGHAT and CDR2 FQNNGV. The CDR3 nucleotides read TGTGCCAGCAGCTCACCTCACTGGGAGGGGGGGGGTGACACTGAAGCTTTCTTT. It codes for CASSSPHWEGGGDTEAFF.

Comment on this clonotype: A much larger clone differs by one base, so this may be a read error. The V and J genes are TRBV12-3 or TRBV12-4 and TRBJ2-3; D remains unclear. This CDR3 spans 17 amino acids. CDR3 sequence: CASSITVDTPAKDTKYF. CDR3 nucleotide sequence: TGTGCCAGCAGCATAACCGTCGACACCCCCGCAAAGGATACGAAGTATTTT.